This paragraph reports one T cell receptor (beta chain). At the DNA level, this CDR3 is encoded by other sequences in the same sample as well. This entry belongs to a study of blood T cell repertoires in COVID-19. Overall study: Sources were T cells, B-cell-depleted T cells, or PBMCs; the material itself was cDNA or gDNA.

V lost 1 base and J lost 4, with 5 bases in between. Germline V gene sequence: CDR1 SGHKS, CDR2 YYEKEE (reference sequence). The CDR3 runs to 12 residues. Profiled with immunoSEQ multiplex PCR; TCRdb holds only in-frame clones, not every one. The data hold approximately 300,000 clones, with more than 75% observed a single time. The gene calls are TRBV5-5 and TRBJ2-5; D gene uncertain. Sequencing was done on a sample of PBMCs or T cells enriched from blood (not recorded which). The clonotype was recovered from a woman in her 30s who had recovered from COVID-19. In DNA, the CDR3 is TGTGCCAGCAGCTTGTCGCGAGAGACCCAGTACTTC. As protein: CASSLSRETQYF.